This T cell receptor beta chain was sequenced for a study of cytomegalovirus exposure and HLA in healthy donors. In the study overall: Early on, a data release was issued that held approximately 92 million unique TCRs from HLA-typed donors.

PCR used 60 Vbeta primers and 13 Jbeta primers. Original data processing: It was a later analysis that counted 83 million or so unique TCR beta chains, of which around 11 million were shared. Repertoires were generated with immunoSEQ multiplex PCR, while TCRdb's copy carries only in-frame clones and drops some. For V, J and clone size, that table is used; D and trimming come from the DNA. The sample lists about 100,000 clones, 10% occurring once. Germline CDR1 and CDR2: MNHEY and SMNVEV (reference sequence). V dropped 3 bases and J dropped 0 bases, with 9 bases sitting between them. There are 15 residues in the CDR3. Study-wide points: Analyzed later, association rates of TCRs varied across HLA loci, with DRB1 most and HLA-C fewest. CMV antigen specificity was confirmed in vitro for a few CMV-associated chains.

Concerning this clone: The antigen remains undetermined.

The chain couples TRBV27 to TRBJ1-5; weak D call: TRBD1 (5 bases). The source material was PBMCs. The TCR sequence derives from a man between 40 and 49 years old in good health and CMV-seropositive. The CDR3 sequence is CASSFDSYSNQPQHF. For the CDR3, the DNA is TGTGCCAGCAGTTTCGACAGTTATAGCAATCAGCCCCAGCATTTT.